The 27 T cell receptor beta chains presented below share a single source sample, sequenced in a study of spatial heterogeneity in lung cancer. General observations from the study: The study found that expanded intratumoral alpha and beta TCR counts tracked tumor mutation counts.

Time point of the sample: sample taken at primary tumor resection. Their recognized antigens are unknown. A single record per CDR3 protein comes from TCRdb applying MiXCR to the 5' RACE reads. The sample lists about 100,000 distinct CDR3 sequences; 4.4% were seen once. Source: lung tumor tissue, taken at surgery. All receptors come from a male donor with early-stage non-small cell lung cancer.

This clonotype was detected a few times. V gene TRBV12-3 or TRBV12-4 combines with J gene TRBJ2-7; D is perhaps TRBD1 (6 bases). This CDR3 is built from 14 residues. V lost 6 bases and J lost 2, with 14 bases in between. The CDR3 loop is CASRSTGNAYEQYF. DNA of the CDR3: TGTGCCAGCAGATCCACAGGGAATGCCTACGAGCAGTACTTC.

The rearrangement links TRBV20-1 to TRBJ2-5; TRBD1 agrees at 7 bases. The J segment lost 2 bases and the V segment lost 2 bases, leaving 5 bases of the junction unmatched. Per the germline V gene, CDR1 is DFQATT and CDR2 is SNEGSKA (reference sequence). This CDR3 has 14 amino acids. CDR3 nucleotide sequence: TGCAGTGCTAGACTAGGCAGGGGGCAAGAGACCCAGTACTTC. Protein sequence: CSARLGRGQETQYF.

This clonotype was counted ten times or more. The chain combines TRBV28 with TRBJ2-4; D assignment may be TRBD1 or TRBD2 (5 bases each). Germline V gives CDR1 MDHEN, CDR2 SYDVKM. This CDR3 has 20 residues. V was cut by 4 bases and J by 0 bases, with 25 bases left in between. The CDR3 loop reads CASSSPDMGEHFIAKNIQYF. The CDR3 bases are TGTGCCAGCAGTTCCCCCGACATGGGGGAACACTTCATAGCCAAAAACATTCAGTACTTC.

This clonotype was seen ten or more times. As DNA, the CDR3 is TGCGCCAGCAGCTTGGGACAGGGCCCTAATCAGCCCCAGCATTTT. It codes for CASSLGQGPNQPQHF. The chain recombines TRBV5-1 with TRBJ1-5; 7 bases fit TRBD1. The germline V gene has CDR1 SGHRS and CDR2 YFSETQ. V was pared by 0 bases and J by 4 bases, with 4 bases of the junction left unmatched. This CDR3 contains 15 residues.

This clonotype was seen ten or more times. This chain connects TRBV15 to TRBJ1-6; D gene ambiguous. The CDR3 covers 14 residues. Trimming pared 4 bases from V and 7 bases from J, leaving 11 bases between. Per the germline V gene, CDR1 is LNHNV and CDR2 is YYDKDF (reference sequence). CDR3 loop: CATSIKDLNSPLHF. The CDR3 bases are TGTGCCACCAGCATCAAAGACCTAAATTCACCCCTCCACTTT.

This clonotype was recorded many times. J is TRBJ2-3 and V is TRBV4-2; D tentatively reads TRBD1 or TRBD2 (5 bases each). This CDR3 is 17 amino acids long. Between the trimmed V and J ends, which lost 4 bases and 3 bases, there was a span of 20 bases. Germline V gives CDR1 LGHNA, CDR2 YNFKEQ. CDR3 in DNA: TGTGCCAGCAGCCGGGGCAGGACTTCTACTATAACAGATACGCAGTATTTT. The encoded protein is CASSRGRTSTITDTQYF.

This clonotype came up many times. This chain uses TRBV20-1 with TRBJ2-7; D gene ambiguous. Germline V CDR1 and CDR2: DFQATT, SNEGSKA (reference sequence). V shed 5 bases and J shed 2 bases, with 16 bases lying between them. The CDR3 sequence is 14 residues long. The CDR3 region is CSAAPELEPYEQYF. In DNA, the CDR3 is TGCAGTGCTGCCCCGGAACTGGAGCCCTACGAGCAGTACTTC.

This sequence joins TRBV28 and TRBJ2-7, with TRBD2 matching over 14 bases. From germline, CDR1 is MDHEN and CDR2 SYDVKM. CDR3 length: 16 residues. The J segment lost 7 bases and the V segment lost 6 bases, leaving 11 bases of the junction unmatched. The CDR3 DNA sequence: TGTGCCAGCAGGACCCTGACGGGACTAGCGGGGGCAGAGCAGTACTTC. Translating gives CASRTLTGLAGAEQYF.

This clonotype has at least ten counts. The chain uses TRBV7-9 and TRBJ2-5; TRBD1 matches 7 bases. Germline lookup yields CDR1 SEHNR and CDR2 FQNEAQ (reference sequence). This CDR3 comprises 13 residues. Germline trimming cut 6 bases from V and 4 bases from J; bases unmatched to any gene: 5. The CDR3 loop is CASRYDRVETQYF. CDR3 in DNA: TGTGCCAGCAGATATGACAGGGTAGAGACCCAGTACTTC. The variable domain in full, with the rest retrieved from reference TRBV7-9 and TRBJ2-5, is DTGVSQNPRHKITKRGQNVTFRCDPISEHNRLYWYRQTLGQGPEFLTYFQNEAQLEKSRLLSDRFSAERPKGSFSTLEIQRTEQGDSAMYLCASRYDRVETQYFGPGTRLLVL.

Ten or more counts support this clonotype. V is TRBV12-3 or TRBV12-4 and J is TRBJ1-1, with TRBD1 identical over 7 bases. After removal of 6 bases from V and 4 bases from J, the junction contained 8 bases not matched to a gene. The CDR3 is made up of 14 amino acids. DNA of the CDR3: TGTGCCAGCAGGCGCCGGACAGGAGGCACTGAAGCTTTCTTT. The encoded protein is CASRRRTGGTEAFF.

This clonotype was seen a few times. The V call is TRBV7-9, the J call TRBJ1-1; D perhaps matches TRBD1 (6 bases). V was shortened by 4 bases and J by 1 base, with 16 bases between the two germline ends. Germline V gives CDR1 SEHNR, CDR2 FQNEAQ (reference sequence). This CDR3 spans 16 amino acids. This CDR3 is CASSSGVVEANTEAFF. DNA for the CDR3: TGTGCCAGCAGCTCAGGGGTGGTGGAAGCGAACACTGAAGCTTTCTTT.

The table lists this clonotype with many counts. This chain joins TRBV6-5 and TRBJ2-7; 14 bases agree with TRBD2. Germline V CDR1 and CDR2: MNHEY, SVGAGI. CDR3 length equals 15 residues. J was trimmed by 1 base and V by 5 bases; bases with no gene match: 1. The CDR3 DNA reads TGTGCCAGCAGTCGACTAGCGGGAGGGTCCTACGAGCAGTACTTC. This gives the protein CASSRLAGGSYEQYF.

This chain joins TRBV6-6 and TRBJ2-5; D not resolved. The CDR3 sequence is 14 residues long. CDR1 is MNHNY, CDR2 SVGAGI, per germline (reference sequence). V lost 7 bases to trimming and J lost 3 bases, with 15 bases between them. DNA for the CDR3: TGTGCCAGCACCGCGACCCTGACGGAAGAGACCCAGTACTTC. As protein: CASTATLTEETQYF.

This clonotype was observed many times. DNA for the CDR3: TGTGCCAGCAGCTCCCCCAGGTCCGCGGGAGGCGAGGAGACCCAGTACTTC. It encodes CASSSPRSAGGEETQYF. The gene calls are TRBV9 and TRBJ2-5; 8 bases are shared with TRBD2. Germline V gene lookup returns CDR1 SGDLS and CDR2 YYNGEE. V gave up 4 bases and J gave up 5 bases; unmatched junction bases: 16. The CDR3 extends over 17 amino acids.

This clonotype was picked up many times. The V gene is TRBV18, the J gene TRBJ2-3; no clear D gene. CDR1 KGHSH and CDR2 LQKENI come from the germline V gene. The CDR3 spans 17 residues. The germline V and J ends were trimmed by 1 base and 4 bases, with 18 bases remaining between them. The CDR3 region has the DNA TGTGCCAGCTCACCACTTTCAGTCGGCAGCACTTCAGATACGCAGTATTTT. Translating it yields CASSPLSVGSTSDTQYF.

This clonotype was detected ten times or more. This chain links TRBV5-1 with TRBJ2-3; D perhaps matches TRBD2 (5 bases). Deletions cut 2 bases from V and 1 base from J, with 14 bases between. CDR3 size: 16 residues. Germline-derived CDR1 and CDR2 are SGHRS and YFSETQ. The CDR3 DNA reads TGCGCCAGCAGCTTCAACAACTTGGGAGGCACAGATACGCAGTATTTT. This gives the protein CASSFNNLGGTDTQYF.

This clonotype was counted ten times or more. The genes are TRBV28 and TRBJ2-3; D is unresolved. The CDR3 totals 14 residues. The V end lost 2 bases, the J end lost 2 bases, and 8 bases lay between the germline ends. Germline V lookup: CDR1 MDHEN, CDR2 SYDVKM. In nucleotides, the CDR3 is TGTGCCAGCAGTTTAAATGCGTTCACAGATACGCAGTATTTT. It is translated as CASSLNAFTDTQYF.

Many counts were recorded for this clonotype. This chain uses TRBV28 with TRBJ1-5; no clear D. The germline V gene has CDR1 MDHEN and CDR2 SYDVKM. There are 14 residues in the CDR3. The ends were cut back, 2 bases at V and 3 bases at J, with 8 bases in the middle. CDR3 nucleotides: TGTGCCAGCAGTTTAATGCAGTTCAATCAGCCCCAGCATTTT. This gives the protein CASSLMQFNQPQHF.

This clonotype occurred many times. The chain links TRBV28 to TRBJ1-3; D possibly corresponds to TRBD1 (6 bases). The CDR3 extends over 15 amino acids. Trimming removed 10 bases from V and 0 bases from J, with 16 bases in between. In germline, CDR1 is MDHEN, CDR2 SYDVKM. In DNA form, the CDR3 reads TGTGCCACCTGTGAGGGGGGTTCCTCTGGAAACACCATATATTTT. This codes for CATCEGGSSGNTIYF.

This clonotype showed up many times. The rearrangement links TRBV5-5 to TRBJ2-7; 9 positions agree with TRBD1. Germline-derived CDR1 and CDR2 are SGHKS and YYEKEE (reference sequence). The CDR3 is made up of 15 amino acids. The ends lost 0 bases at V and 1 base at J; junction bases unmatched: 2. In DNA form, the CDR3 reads TGTGCCAGCAGCTTGGGACAGGGGGTATCCTACGAGCAGTACTTC. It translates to CASSLGQGVSYEQYF.

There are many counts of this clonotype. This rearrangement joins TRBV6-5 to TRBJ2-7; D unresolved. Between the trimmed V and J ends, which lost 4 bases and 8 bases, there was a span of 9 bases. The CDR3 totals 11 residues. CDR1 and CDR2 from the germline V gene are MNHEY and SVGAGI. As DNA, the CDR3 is TGTGCCAGCAGTTTCGACGGAAAGCAGTACTTC. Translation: CASSFDGKQYF.

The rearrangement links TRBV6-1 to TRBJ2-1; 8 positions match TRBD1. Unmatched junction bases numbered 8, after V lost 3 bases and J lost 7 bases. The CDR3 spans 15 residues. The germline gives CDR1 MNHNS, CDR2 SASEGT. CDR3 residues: CASSDGTGPSNEQFF. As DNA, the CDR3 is TGTGCCAGCAGTGACGGGACAGGACCCTCGAATGAGCAGTTCTTC.

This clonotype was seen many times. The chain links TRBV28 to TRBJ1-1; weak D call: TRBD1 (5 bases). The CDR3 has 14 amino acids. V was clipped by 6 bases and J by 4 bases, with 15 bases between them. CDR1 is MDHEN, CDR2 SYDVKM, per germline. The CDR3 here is CASSRGDLGTEAFF. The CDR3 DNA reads TGTGCCAGCAGCCGGGGGGATCTGGGCACTGAAGCTTTCTTT.

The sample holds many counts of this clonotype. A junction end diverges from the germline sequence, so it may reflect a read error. CDR3 nucleotide sequence: TGCGCCGGCAGCCAAAAAAGTGAGGGGGGATCAGCTTTCTTT. Protein: CAGSQKSEGGSAFF. The chain joins TRBV4-1 to TRBJ1-1; a weak D match, TRBD1 (6 bases). The CDR3 consists of 14 residues. Germline lookup yields CDR1 MGHRA and CDR2 YSYEKL.

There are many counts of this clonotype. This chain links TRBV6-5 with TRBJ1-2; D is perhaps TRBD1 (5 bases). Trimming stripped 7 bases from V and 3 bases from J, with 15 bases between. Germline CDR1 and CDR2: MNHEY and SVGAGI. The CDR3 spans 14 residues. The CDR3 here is CASNKGRGDYGYTF. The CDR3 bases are TGTGCCAGCAATAAGGGACGGGGTGACTATGGCTACACCTTC.

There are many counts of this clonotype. The CDR3 nucleotides read TGTGCCTGGACCGGACAGGGGAGGGAAAAACTGTTTTTT. This sequence encodes CAWTGQGREKLFF. The rearrangement links TRBV30 to TRBJ1-4, with 9 bases fitting TRBD1. The CDR3 covers 13 residues. Germline V gene data show CDR1 as GTSNPN and CDR2 as SVGIG (reference sequence). The V gene end was trimmed by 4 bases and the J gene end by 8 bases; junction bases not matched to a gene: 5.

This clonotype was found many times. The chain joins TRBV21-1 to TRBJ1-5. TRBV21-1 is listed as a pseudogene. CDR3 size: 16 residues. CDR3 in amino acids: CASTTVRGYSNQPQHF. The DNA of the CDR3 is TGTGCCAGCACCACCGTTAGGGGCTATAGCAATCAGCCCCAGCATTTT.